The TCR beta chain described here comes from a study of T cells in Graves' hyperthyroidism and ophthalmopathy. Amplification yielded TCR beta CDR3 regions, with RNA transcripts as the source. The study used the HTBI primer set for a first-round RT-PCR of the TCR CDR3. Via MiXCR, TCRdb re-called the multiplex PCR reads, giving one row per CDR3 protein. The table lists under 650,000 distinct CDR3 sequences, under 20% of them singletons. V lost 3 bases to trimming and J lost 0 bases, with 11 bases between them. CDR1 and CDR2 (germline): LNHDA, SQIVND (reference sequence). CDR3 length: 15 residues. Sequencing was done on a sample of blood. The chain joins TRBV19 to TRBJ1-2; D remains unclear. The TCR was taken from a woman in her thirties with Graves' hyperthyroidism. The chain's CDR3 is CASSIGRSANYGYTF. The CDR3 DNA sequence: TGTGCCAGTAGTATTGGACGCTCCGCTAACTATGGCTACACCTTC.